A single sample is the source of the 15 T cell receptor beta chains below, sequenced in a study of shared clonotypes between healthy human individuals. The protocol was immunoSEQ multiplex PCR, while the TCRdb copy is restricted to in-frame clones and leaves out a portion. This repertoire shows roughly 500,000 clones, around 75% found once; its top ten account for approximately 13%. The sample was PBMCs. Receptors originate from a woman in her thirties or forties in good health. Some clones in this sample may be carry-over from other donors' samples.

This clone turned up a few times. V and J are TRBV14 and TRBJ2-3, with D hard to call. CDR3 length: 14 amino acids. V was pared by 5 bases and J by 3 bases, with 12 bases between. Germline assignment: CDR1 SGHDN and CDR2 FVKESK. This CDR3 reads CASSSISLTDTQYF. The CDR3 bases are TGTGCCAGCAGCAGCATCTCCCTGACAGATACGCAGTATTTT. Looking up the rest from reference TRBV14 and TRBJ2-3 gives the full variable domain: EAGVTQFPSHSVIEKGQTVTLRCDPISGHDNLYWYRRVMGKEIKFLLHFVKESKQDESGMPNNRFLAERTGGTYSTLKVQPAELEDSGVYFCASSSISLTDTQYFGPGTRLTVL.

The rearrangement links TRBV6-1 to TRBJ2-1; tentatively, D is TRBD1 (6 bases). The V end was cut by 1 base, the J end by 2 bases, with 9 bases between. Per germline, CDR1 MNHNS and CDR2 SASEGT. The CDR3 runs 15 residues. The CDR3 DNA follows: TGTGCCAGCAGTGAAGAAGAGGGGGCCTACAATGAGCAGTTCTTC. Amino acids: CASSEEEGAYNEQFF.

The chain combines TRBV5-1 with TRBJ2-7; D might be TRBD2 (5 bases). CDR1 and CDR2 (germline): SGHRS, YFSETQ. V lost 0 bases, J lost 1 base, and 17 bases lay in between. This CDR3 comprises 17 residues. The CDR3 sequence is CASSLAQETTTSYEQYF. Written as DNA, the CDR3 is TGCGCCAGCAGCTTGGCCCAGGAGACGACTACATCCTACGAGCAGTACTTC.

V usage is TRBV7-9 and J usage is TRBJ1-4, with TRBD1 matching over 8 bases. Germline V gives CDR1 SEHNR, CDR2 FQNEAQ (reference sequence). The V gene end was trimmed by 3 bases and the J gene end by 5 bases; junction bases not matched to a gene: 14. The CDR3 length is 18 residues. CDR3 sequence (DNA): TGTGCCAGCAGCTTTGGATATGACAGGGGCGGCCTGAATGAAAAACTGTTTTTT. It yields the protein CASSFGYDRGGLNEKLFF. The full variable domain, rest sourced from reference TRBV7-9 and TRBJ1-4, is DTGVSQNPRHKITKRGQNVTFRCDPISEHNRLYWYRQTLGQGPEFLTYFQNEAQLEKSRLLSDRFSAERPKGSFSTLEIQRTEQGDSAMYLCASSFGYDRGGLNEKLFFGSGTQLSVL.

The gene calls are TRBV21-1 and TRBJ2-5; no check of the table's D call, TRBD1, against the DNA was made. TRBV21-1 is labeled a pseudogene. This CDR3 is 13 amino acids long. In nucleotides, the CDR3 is TGTGCCAGCAGCCGGACAGGGGAAGAGACCCAGTACTTC. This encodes CASSRTGEETQYF.

The CDR3 spells CASSYIARLYDNEQFF. CDR3 coding DNA: TGTGCCAGCAGTTATATCGCCCGTCTATACGACAATGAGCAGTTCTTC. The chain is built from TRBV6-5 and TRBJ2-1; D ambiguous. The CDR3 contains 16 residues. Germline V lookup: CDR1 MNHEY, CDR2 SVGAGI. The ends were cut back, 3 bases at V and 5 bases at J, with 17 bases in the middle.

CDR3 coding DNA: TGTGCCAGCTCACCAAATTGGGGACAGCTATACAATGAGCAGTTCTTC. This gives the protein CASSPNWGQLYNEQFF. The chain joins TRBV18 to TRBJ2-1, with 7 bases lining up with TRBD1. CDR3 size: 16 residues. V dropped 2 bases and J dropped 4; count of bases not matched to a gene: 8. Germline CDR1 and CDR2: KGHSH and LQKENI.

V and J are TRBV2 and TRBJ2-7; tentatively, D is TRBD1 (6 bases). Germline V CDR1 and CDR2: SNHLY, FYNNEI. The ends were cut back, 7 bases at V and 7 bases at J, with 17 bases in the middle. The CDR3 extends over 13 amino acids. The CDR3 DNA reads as TGTGCCAGCACCGTACAGGGCTTAGGGGAGCAGTACTTC. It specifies CASTVQGLGEQYF.

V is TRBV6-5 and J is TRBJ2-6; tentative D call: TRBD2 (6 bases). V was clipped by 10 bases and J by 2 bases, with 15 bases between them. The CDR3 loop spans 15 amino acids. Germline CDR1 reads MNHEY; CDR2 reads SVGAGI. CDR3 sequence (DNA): TGTGCCACTAAGCGGACGGGGGCTGGGGCCAACGTCCTGACTTTC. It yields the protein CATKRTGAGANVLTF.

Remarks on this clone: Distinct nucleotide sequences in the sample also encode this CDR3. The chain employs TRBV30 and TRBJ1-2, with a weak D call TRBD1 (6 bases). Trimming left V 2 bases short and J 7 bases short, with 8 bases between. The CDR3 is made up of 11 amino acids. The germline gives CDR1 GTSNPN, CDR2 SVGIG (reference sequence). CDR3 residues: CAWSRGGGYTF. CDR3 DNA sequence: TGTGCCTGGAGTCGAGGGGGTGGCTACACCTTC.

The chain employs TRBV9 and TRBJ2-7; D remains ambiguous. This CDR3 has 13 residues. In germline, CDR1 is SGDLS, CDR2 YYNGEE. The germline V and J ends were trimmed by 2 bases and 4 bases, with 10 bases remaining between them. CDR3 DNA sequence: TGTGCCAGCAGCGTCCGGCCGGGTTACGAGCAGTACTTC. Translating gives CASSVRPGYEQYF.

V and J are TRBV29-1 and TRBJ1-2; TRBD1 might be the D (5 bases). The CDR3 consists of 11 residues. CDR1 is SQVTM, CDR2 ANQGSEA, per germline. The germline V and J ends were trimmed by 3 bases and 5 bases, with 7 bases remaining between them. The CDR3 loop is CSVEQGYGYTF. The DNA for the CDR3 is TGCAGCGTTGAGCAGGGTTATGGCTACACCTTC.

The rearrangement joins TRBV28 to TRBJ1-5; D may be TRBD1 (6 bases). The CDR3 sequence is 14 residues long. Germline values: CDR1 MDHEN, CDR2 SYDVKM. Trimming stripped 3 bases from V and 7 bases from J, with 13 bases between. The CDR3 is CASSFPGRGQPQHF. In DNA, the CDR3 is TGTGCCAGCAGTTTCCCCGGCAGGGGACAGCCCCAGCATTTT.

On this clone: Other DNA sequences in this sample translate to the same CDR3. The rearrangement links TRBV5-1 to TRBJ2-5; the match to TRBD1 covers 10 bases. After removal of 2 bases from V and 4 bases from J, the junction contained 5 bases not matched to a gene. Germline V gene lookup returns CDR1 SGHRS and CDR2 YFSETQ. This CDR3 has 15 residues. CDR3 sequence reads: CASSLDRGRGETQYF. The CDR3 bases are TGCGCCAGCAGCTTAGACAGGGGGCGCGGAGAGACCCAGTACTTC.

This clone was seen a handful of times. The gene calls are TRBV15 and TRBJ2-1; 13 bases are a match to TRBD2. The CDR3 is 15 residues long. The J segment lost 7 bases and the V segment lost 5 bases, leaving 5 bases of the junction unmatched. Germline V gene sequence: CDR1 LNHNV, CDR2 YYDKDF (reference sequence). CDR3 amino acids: CATSVRTSGRNEQFF. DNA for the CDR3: TGTGCCACCAGCGTTCGGACTAGCGGGAGAAATGAGCAGTTCTTC.